Following are 26 T cell receptor beta chains from one sample sequenced in a study of T cell responses to AZD1222 COVID-19 vaccine. Measured with immunoSEQ multiplex PCR; TCRdb has only the in-frame clones, and not every one. This table has about 99,000 clones, about 93% appearing once. The sequencing here drew on peripheral blood, taken on day 0 of AZD1222 vaccination. The receptors were gathered from an adult in good health.

The chain links TRBV30 to TRBJ1-5; D is possibly TRBD1 (5 bases). CDR1 GTSNPN and CDR2 SVGIG come from the germline V gene (reference sequence). V lost 0 bases, J lost 7 bases, and 19 bases lay in between. The CDR3 spans 16 residues. In DNA, the CDR3 is TGTGCCTGGAGTGTACCTCAGGGTGTGGATAACCAGCCCCAGCATTTT. Its translation: CAWSVPQGVDNQPQHF.

This chain connects TRBV6-1 to TRBJ1-5; D gene ambiguous. CDR3 length: 14 amino acids. Germline lookup yields CDR1 MNHNS and CDR2 SASEGT. V was trimmed by 1 base and J by 6 bases, leaving 10 bases between them. The CDR3 loop is CASSEGEWGQPQHF. CDR3 sequence (DNA): TGTGCCAGCAGTGAAGGGGAATGGGGTCAGCCCCAGCATTTT.

This chain connects TRBV2 to TRBJ1-1; no firm D call. The CDR3 length is 10 residues. The V gene's germline CDR1 is SNHLY and CDR2 FYNNEI. The CDR3 sequence: CGAPVTEAFF. For the CDR3, the DNA is TGTGGGGCCCCGGTCACTGAAGCTTTCTTT.

The chain joins TRBV19 to TRBJ1-3, with D unresolved. Trimming removed 3 bases from V and 2 bases from J, with 11 bases in between. The germline CDR1 and CDR2 sequences are LNHDA and SQIVND (reference sequence). This CDR3 is 15 amino acids long. This CDR3 is CASSIRSGAGNTIYF. The CDR3 region has the DNA TGTGCCAGTAGTATTAGATCAGGAGCTGGAAACACCATATATTTT.

The rearrangement uses TRBV28 and TRBJ2-1, with D hard to call. Trimming took 3 bases from V and 5 from J, leaving 14 bases between them. This CDR3 region has 15 residues. Germline V gives CDR1 MDHEN, CDR2 SYDVKM. In DNA form, the CDR3 reads TGTGCCAGCAGTTTTCACAGCGCCGAGAACAATGAGCAGTTCTTC. Protein product: CASSFHSAENNEQFF.

This clone was picked up one time. The CDR3 DNA sequence: TGTGCCAGCCGGGCCGAGCGGGAGTCCACCTACGAGCAGTACTTC. Translation gives CASRAERESTYEQYF. The chain recombines TRBV6-5 with TRBJ2-7; TRBD2 matches 8 bases. CDR1 is MNHEY, CDR2 SVGAGI, per germline. Trimming cost V 8 bases and J 2 bases; bases outside gene matches: 11. The CDR3 covers 15 residues.

The V call is TRBV18, the J call TRBJ2-3; TRBD1 aligns across 7 bases. The ends lost 3 bases at V and 0 bases at J; junction bases unmatched: 9. The CDR3 is made up of 17 amino acids. CDR1 KGHSH and CDR2 LQKENI come from the germline V gene. CDR3 nucleotides: TGTGCCAGCTCACCCCGGGACAGAGGTTCTAGCACAGATACGCAGTATTTT. Protein product: CASSPRDRGSSTDTQYF.

The chain links TRBV7-3 to TRBJ2-1, with a tentative D call TRBD2 (5 bases). Trimming pared 1 base from V and 5 bases from J, leaving 9 bases between. CDR3 length equals 14 residues. CDR1 is SGHTA and CDR2 is FQGTGA in the germline V gene. CDR3 residues: CASSLSPADNEQFF. The CDR3 DNA is TGTGCCAGCAGCTTAAGTCCAGCGGACAATGAGCAGTTCTTC.

This clone was recorded only once. The rearrangement uses TRBV13 and TRBJ2-2; D may correspond to TRBD1 or TRBD2 (5 bases each). The CDR3 loop spans 14 amino acids. V was cut by 7 bases and J by 6 bases, with 15 bases left in between. CDR1 and CDR2 (germline): PRHDT, FYEKMQ (reference sequence). The CDR3 here is CASNTGTSPGELFF. The DNA for the CDR3 is TGTGCCAGCAATACCGGGACGAGCCCCGGGGAGCTGTTTTTT.

V and J are TRBV18 and TRBJ2-7, with D tentatively TRBD1 (5 bases). V was shortened by 4 bases and J by 1 base, with 8 bases between the two germline ends. The V gene's germline CDR1 is KGHSH and CDR2 LQKENI. This CDR3 has 13 amino acids. CDR3 sequence: CASSLTGSYEQYF. The DNA for the CDR3 is TGTGCCAGCTCACTAACAGGTTCCTACGAGCAGTACTTC. The full variable domain, completed using reference TRBV18 and TRBJ2-7, is NAGVMQNPRHLVRRRGQEARLRCSPMKGHSHVYWYRQLPEEGLKFMVYLQKENIIDESGMPKERFSAEFPKEGPSILRIQQVVRGDSAAYFCASSLTGSYEQYFGPGTRLTVT.

This clone was recorded once. The chain joins TRBV19 to TRBJ2-5, with D perhaps TRBD1 (5 bases). V lost 7 bases and J lost 6, with 9 bases in between. CDR1 is LNHDA and CDR2 is SQIVND in the germline V gene (reference sequence). The CDR3 extends over 11 amino acids. The CDR3 spells CASTAGKTQYF. CDR3 sequence (DNA): TGTGCCAGTACGGCAGGGAAGACCCAGTACTTC. Full variable domain (missing parts from reference TRBV19 and TRBJ2-5): DGGITQSPKYLFRKEGQNVTLSCEQNLNHDAMYWYRQDPGQGLRLIYYSQIVNDFQKGDIAEGYSVSREKKESFPLTVTSAQKNPTAFYLCASTAGKTQYFGPGTRLLVL.

The chain is built from TRBV27 and TRBJ2-7; 7 nucleotides match TRBD1. J gave up 1 base and V 4 bases, and 4 bases lay outside the gene matches. The germline V gene has CDR1 MNHEY and CDR2 SMNVEV (reference sequence). CDR3 length: 14 residues. This CDR3 reads CASSYRGSSYEQYF. The CDR3, as DNA: TGTGCCAGCAGTTACAGGGGTTCTTCCTACGAGCAGTACTTC.

The gene calls are TRBV2 and TRBJ1-1; D not resolved. The CDR3 is 10 amino acids. Trimming shortened V by 7 bases and J by 8 bases, and 8 bases separated the two germline ends. Germline CDR1 is SNHLY and CDR2 is FYNNEI. The CDR3 DNA is TGTGCCAGCAAGCAGTTAGAAGCTTTCTTT. Its protein product is CASKQLEAFF.

The chain links TRBV6-5 to TRBJ1-5; perhaps TRBD1 as D (6 bases). This CDR3 has 15 amino acids. Trimming removed 10 bases from V and 3 bases from J, with 19 bases in between. Germline V gene lookup returns CDR1 MNHEY and CDR2 SVGAGI. CDR3: CATWNTGSLNQPQHF. The CDR3 DNA reads TGTGCCACCTGGAATACAGGGAGCCTCAATCAGCCCCAGCATTTT.

This clone occurred a few times. The rearrangement uses TRBV11-2 and TRBJ2-3, with D perhaps matching TRBD2 (5 bases). Per germline, CDR1 SGHAT and CDR2 FQNNGV. This CDR3 spans 14 amino acids. V was pared by 3 bases and J by 0 bases, with 7 bases between. This CDR3 reads CASSFTRSTDTQYF. CDR3 nucleotide sequence: TGTGCCAGCAGCTTTACTAGGAGCACAGATACGCAGTATTTT. Full variable domain (outside the CDR3, taken from reference TRBV11-2 and TRBJ2-3): EAGVAQSPRYKIIEKRQSVAFWCNPISGHATLYWYQQILGQGPKLLIQFQNNGVVDDSQLPKDRFSAERLKGVDSTLKIQPAKLEDSAVYLCASSFTRSTDTQYFGPGTRLTVL.

The rearrangement uses TRBV9 and TRBJ2-3; a possible D gene is TRBD1 (5 bases). The CDR3 length is 16 residues. From germline, CDR1 is SGDLS and CDR2 YYNGEE. Trimming shortened V by 2 bases and J by 1 base, and 14 bases separated the two germline ends. Written as DNA, the CDR3 is TGTGCCAGCAGCGTGGGCCAGGGCGTTGGCACAGATACGCAGTATTTT. Protein product: CASSVGQGVGTDTQYF. The variable domain in full, with the rest retrieved from reference TRBV9 and TRBJ2-3, is DSGVTQTPKHLITATGQRVTLRCSPRSGDLSVYWYQQSLDQGLQFLIQYYNGEERAKGNILERFSAQQFPDLHSELNLSSLELGDSALYFCASSVGQGVGTDTQYFGPGTRLTVL.

The genes are TRBV2 and TRBJ1-4; 10 bases fit TRBD1. V shed 6 bases, J shed 7 bases, and the junction held 8 bases outside the gene matches. The CDR3 length is 15 residues. Germline V lookup: CDR1 SNHLY, CDR2 FYNNEI. The CDR3 here is CASSRDRGRGEKLFF. As DNA, the CDR3 is TGTGCCAGCAGCCGGGACAGGGGTCGGGGTGAAAAACTGTTTTTT.

As DNA, the CDR3 is TGTGCCAGCGGGCCCAGAGAAAAACTGTTTTTT. Translation: CASGPREKLFF. This rearrangement joins TRBV2 to TRBJ1-4; unclear D gene. Trimming cost V 8 bases and J 8 bases, with 9 bases left between them. The CDR3 length is 11 residues. Germline-derived CDR1 and CDR2 are SNHLY and FYNNEI.

This clone came up a few times. The V gene is TRBV18, the J gene TRBJ2-5, with 7 nucleotides matching TRBD1. CDR1 and CDR2 (germline): KGHSH, LQKENI. V shed 0 bases and J 4 bases; nucleotides not matched to a gene: 2. The CDR3 loop spans 14 amino acids. As DNA, the CDR3 is TGTGCCAGCTCACCACCGTCAGGGGGAGAGACCCAGTACTTC. Amino acid sequence: CASSPPSGGETQYF.

The CDR3, as DNA: TGTGCCAGCAGCTGGGGGCATAACACTGAAGCTTTCTTT. Protein sequence: CASSWGHNTEAFF. The chain recombines TRBV14 with TRBJ1-1, with D possibly TRBD1 on 6 matching bases. CDR1 and CDR2 from the germline V gene are SGHDN and FVKESK. The germline V and J ends were trimmed by 5 bases and 2 bases, with 9 bases remaining between them. The CDR3 covers 13 residues.

The J gene is TRBJ1-4, the V gene TRBV5-1; no definite D call. Germline CDR1 reads SGHRS; CDR2 reads YFSETQ. V was cut by 2 bases and J by 0 bases, with 8 bases left in between. This CDR3 is 15 amino acids long. The CDR3 nucleotides read TGCGCCAGCAGCTTAATTGGGGCAACTAATGAAAAACTGTTTTTT. Translation gives CASSLIGATNEKLFF. Full variable domain (missing parts from reference TRBV5-1 and TRBJ1-4): KAGVTQTPRYLIKTRGQQVTLSCSPISGHRSVSWYQQTPGQGLQFLFEYFSETQRNKGNFPGRFSGRQFSNSRSEMNVSTLELGDSALYLCASSLIGATNEKLFFGSGTQLSVL.

V is TRBV29-1 and J is TRBJ1-2; 9 bases agree with TRBD1. Germline trimming cut 6 bases from V and 2 bases from J; bases unmatched to any gene: 7. Germline CDR1 and CDR2: SQVTM and ANQGSEA. There are 14 residues in the CDR3. The CDR3 region has the DNA TGCAGCGTGGGTAGGACAGGGGCCAACTATGGCTACACCTTC. Protein product: CSVGRTGANYGYTF.

The chain employs TRBV6-1 and TRBJ2-7; the D gene is possibly TRBD2 (6 bases). Deletions cut 4 bases from V and 3 bases from J, with 19 bases between. The CDR3 is 16 amino acids. Germline assignment: CDR1 MNHNS and CDR2 SASEGT. Here the CDR3 DNA reads TGTGCCAGCAGTGTCGCGGTAGTCGGGGGTCTCTACGAGCAGTACTTC. Translation: CASSVAVVGGLYEQYF.

The CDR3 DNA is TGTGCCAGCAGCCTCCGAGGGACCGGGGATCACAATGAGCAGTTCTTC. It encodes CASSLRGTGDHNEQFF. V usage is TRBV3-1 (or the pseudogene TRBV3-2) and J usage is TRBJ2-1; D is tentatively TRBD1 or TRBD2 (5 bases each). CDR1 is LGHDT and CDR2 is YNNKEL in the germline V gene (reference sequence). Trimming shortened V by 4 bases and J by 5 bases, and 18 bases separated the two germline ends. The CDR3 is made up of 16 amino acids.

The V and J genes are TRBV7-9 and TRBJ1-4; weak D call: TRBD1 (5 bases). The CDR3 spans 13 residues. V shed 11 bases and J shed 13 bases, with 23 bases lying between them. Germline values: CDR1 SEHNR, CDR2 FQNEAQ (reference sequence). The CDR3 nucleotides read TGTGCCGGGCGAGCACAGGCCACGGGGGGACTGTTTTTT. Its protein product is CAGRAQATGGLFF.

This clone is a singleton in its sample. The rearrangement uses TRBV30 and TRBJ2-1, with 9 nucleotides matching TRBD2. There are 14 residues in the CDR3. The V gene's germline CDR1 is GTSNPN and CDR2 SVGIG (reference sequence). J was trimmed by 9 bases and V by 3 bases; bases with no gene match: 9. The CDR3 DNA follows: TGTGCCTGGAGGTTGAGAGCGGGAGGTATTGAGCAGTTCTTC. Its translation: CAWRLRAGGIEQFF.